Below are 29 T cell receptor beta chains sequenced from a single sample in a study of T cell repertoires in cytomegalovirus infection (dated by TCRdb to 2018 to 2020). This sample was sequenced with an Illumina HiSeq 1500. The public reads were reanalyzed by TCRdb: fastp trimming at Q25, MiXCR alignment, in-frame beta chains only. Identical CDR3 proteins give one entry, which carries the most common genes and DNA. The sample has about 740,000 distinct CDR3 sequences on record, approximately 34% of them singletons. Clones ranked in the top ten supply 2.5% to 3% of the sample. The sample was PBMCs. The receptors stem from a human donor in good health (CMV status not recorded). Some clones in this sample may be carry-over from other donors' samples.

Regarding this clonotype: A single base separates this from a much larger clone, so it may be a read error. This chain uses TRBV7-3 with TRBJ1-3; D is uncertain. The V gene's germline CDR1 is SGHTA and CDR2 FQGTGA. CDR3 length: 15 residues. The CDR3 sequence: CASSFDGRSGNTLYF. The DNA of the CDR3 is TGTGCCAGCAGCTTTGACGGTCGCTCTGGAAACACCCTATATTTT.

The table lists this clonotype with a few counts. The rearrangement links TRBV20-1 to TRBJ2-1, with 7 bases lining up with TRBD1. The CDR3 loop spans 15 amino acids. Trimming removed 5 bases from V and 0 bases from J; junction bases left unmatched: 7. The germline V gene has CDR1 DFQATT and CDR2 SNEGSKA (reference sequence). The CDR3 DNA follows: TGCAGTGCTTCGACCGGACAGGTCTCCTACAATGAGCAGTTCTTC. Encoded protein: CSASTGQVSYNEQFF.

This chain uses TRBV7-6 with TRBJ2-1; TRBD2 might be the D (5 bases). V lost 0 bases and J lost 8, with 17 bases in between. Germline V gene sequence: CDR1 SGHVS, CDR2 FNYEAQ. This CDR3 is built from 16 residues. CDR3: CASSLATGYSIDEQFF. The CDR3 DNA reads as TGTGCCAGCAGCTTAGCTACGGGGTACTCTATTGATGAGCAGTTCTTC. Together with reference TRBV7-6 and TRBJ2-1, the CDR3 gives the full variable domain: GAGVSQSPRYKVTKRGQDVALRCDPISGHVSLYWYRQALGQGPEFLTYFNYEAQQDKSGLPNDRFSAERPEGSISTLTIQRTEQRDSAMYRCASSLATGYSIDEQFFGPGTRLTVL.

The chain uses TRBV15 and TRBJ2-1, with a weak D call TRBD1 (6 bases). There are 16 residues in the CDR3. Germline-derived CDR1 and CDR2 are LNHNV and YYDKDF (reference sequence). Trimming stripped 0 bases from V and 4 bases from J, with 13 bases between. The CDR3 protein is CATSRDRQGSYNEQFF. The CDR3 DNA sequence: TGTGCCACCAGCAGAGATCGGCAGGGGTCGTACAATGAGCAGTTCTTC.

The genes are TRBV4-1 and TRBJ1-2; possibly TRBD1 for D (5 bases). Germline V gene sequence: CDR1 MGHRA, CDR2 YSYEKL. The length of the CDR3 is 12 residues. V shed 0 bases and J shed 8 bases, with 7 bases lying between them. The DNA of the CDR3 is TGCGCCAGCAGCCAAGAGGGGCCGGGCTACACCTTC. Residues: CASSQEGPGYTF.

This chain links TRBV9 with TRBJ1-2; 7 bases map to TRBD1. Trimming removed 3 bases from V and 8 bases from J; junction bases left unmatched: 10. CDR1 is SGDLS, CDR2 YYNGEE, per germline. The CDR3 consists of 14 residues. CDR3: CASSEGQGDLGYTF. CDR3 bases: TGTGCCAGCAGCGAAGGGCAGGGGGACTTGGGCTACACCTTC.

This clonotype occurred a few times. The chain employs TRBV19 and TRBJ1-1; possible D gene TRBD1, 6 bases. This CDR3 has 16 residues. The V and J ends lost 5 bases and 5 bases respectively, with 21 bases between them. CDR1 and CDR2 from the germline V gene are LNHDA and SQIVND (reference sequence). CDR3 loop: CASSGIEGGLITEAFF. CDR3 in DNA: TGTGCCAGTAGTGGCATTGAGGGGGGGTTGATTACTGAAGCTTTCTTT.

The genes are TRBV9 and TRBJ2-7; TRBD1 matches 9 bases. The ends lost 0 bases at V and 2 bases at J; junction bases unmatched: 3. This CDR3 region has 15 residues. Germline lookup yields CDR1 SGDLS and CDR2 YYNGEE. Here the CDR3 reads CASSVGTGATYEQYF. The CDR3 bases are TGTGCCAGCAGCGTAGGGACAGGGGCGACCTACGAGCAGTACTTC.

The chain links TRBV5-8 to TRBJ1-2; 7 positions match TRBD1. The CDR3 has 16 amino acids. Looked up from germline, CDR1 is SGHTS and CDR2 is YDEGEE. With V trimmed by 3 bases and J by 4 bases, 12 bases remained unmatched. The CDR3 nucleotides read TGTGCCAGCAGCTACAGTAGCCGCAGGGGGGCCTATGGCTACACCTTC. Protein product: CASSYSSRRGAYGYTF.

CDR3 sequence: CASSQGQGPYGYTF. CDR3 bases: TGTGCCAGCAGCCAAGGGCAGGGCCCTTATGGCTACACCTTC. The V gene is TRBV3-1, the J gene TRBJ1-2, with a possible D match to TRBD1 (5 bases). From germline, CDR1 is LGHDT and CDR2 YNNKEL (reference sequence). The V gene lost 1 base and the J gene lost 5 bases, with 11 bases spanning the gap. There are 14 residues in the CDR3.

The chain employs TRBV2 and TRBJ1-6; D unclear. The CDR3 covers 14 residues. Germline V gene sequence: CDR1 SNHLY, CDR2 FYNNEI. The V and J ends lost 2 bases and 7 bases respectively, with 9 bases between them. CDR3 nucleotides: TGTGCCAGCAGTGAACACGGACCAAATTCACCCCTCCACTTT. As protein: CASSEHGPNSPLHF.

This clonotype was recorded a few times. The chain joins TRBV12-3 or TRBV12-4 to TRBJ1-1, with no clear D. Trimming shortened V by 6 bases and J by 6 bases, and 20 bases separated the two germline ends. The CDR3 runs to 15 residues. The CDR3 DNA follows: TGTGCCAGCAGCTTTACGGCCGGTAGTAAGCCTGAAGCTTTCTTT. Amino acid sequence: CASSFTAGSKPEAFF.

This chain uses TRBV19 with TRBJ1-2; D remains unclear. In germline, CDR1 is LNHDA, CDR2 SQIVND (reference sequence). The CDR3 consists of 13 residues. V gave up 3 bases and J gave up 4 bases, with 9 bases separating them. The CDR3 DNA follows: TGTGCCAGTAGTATTGGCGAGGCCTATGGCTACACCTTC. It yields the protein CASSIGEAYGYTF.

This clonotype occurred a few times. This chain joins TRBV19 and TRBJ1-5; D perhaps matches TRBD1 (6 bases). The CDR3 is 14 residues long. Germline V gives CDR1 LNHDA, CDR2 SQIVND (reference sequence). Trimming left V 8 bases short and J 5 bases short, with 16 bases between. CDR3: CASSSGEGYQPQHF. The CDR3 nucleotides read TGTGCCAGTTCTTCAGGGGAAGGGTATCAGCCCCAGCATTTT.

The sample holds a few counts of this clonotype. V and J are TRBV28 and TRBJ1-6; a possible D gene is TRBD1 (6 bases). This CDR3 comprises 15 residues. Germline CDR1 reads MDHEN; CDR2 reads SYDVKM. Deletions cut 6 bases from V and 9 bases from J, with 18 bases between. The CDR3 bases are TGTGCCAGCAGCCCGGGGGGGGCAGGAGGTTCACCCCTCCACTTT. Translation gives CASSPGGAGGSPLHF.

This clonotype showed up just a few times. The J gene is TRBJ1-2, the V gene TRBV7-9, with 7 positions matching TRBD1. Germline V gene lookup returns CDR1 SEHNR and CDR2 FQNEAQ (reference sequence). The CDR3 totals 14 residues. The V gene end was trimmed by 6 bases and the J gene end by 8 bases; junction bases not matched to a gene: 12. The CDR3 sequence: CASRQLTGTQGYTF. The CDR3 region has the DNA TGTGCCAGCAGACAACTGACAGGGACTCAGGGCTACACCTTC.

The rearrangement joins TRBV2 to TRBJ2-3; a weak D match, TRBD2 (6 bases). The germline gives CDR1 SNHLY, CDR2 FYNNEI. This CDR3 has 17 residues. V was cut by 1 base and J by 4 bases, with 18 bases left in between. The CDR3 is CASSEVGLALGSDTQYF. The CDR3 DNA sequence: TGTGCCAGCAGTGAAGTGGGTCTAGCGTTAGGGTCAGATACGCAGTATTTT.

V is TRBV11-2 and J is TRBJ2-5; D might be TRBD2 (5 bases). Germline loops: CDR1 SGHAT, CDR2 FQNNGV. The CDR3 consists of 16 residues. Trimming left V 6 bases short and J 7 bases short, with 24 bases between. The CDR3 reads CASRRAGSIALGTQYF. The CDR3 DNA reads TGTGCCAGCAGACGCGCCGGGTCGATAGCGCTTGGGACCCAGTACTTC.

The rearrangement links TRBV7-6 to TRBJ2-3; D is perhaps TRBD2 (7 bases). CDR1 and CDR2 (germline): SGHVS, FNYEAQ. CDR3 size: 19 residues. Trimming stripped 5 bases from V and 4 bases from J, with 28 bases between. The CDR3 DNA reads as TGTGCCAGCAGCGATACCTTGAGTCGGGGGGCAATAGAGGCAGATACGCAGTATTTT. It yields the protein CASSDTLSRGAIEADTQYF. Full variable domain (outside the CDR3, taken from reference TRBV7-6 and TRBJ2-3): GAGVSQSPRYKVTKRGQDVALRCDPISGHVSLYWYRQALGQGPEFLTYFNYEAQQDKSGLPNDRFSAERPEGSISTLTIQRTEQRDSAMYRCASSDTLSRGAIEADTQYFGPGTRLTVL.

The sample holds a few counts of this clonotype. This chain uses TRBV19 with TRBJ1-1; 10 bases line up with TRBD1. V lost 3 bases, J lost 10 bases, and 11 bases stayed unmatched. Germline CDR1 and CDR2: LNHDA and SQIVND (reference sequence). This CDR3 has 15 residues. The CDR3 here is CASSISGTGDRGAFF. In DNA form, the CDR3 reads TGTGCCAGTAGTATTTCAGGGACAGGGGACAGGGGAGCTTTCTTT. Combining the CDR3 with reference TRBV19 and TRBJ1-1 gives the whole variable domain DGGITQSPKYLFRKEGQNVTLSCEQNLNHDAMYWYRQDPGQGLRLIYYSQIVNDFQKGDIAEGYSVSREKKESFPLTVTSAQKNPTAFYLCASSISGTGDRGAFFGQGTRLTVV.

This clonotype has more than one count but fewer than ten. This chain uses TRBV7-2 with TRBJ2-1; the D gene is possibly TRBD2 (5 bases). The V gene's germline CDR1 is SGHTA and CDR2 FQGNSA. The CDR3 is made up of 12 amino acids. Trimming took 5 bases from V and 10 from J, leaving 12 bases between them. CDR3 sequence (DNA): TGTGCCAGCAGCCCCTGGCGAGGGGAGCAGTTCTTC. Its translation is CASSPWRGEQFF.

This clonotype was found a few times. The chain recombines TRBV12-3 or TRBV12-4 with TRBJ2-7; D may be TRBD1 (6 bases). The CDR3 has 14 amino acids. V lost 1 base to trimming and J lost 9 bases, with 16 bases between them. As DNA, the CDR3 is TGTGCCAGCAGTTTAGGGACAGATTACGTTGGGCAGTACTTC. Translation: CASSLGTDYVGQYF.

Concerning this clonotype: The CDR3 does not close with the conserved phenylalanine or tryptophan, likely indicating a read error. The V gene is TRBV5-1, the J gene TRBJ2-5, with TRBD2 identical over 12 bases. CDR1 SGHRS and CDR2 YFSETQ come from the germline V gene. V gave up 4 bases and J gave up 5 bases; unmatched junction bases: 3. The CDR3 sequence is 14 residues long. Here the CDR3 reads CASSAGTSGETQYL. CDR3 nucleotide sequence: TGCGCCAGCAGCGCCGGGACTAGCGGGGAGACCCAGTACTTA.

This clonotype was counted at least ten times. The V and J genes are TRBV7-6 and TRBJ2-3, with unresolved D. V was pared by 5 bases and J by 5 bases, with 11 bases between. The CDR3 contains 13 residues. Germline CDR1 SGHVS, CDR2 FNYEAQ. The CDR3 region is CASSVPWEDTQYF. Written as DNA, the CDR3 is TGTGCCAGCAGCGTTCCCTGGGAAGATACGCAGTATTTT.

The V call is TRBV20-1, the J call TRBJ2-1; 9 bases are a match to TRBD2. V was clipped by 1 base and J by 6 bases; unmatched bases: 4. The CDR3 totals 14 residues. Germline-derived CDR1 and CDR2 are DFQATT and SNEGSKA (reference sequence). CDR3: CSARVLAGLNEQFF. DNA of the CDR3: TGCAGTGCTAGAGTTCTAGCGGGACTCAATGAGCAGTTCTTC.

CDR3 sequence reads: CASTLSLTGAYAGANVLTF. The CDR3 DNA is TGTGCCAGCACCCTCTCCCTGACAGGGGCGTATGCTGGGGCCAACGTCCTGACTTTC. The chain uses TRBV6-2 or TRBV6-3 and TRBJ2-6, with 8 bases aligning to TRBD1. The length of the CDR3 is 19 residues. Germline-derived CDR1 and CDR2 are MNHEY and SVGEGT. Losses at the gene ends were 7 bases for V and 2 bases for J; bases not matched to a gene: 16.

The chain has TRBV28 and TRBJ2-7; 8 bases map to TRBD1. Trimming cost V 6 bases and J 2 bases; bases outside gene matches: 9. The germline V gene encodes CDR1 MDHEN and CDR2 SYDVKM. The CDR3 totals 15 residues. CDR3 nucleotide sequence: TGTGCCAGCAGGTCTTCCAGGACAGGGCCCTACGAGCAGTACTTC. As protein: CASRSSRTGPYEQYF.

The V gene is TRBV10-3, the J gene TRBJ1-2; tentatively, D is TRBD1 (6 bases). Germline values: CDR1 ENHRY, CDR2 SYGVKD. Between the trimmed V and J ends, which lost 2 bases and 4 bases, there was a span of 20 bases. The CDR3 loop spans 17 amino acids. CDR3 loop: CAISEPEEAGEPYGYTF. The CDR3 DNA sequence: TGTGCCATCAGTGAGCCGGAGGAGGCAGGGGAGCCCTATGGCTACACCTTC.

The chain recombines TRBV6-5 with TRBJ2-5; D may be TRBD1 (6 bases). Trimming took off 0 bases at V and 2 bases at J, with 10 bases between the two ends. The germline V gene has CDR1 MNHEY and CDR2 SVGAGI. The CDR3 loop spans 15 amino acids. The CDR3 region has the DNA TGTGCCAGCAGTTACTCCCTAACAGGGCAAGAGACCCAGTACTTC. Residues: CASSYSLTGQETQYF.